This T cell receptor beta chain was sequenced for a study of T cell responses to AZD1222 COVID-19 vaccine. Regarding the study as a whole: The study found vaccine-associated CD4 TCRs spanning spike, dominant at 160-218 and 743-854.

Sequencing was performed with immunoSEQ multiplex PCR; in TCRdb, only in-frame clones are kept and a portion is missing. The sample holds approximately 170,000 clones, approximately 94% seen once. Germline V lookup: CDR1 GTSNPN, CDR2 SVGIG (reference sequence). This CDR3 comprises 13 residues. Trimming removed 0 bases at V and 0 bases at J, with 2 bases between. Analyses pooled second doses at about 4 or about 12 weeks. Comment on this clone: Its specificity is unknown.

This chain links TRBV30 with TRBJ2-2; D unclear. This TCR came from an adult who received the AZD1222 COVID-19 vaccine. Sequencing used peripheral blood, obtained 28 days after the second AZD1222 dose. CDR3 DNA: TGTGCCTGGAGTGTAGCGAACACCGGGGAGCTGTTTTTT. This sequence encodes CAWSVANTGELFF.